In its sample, the clone carrying this T cell receptor (beta chain) was seen many times. The antigen is undetermined. TCRdb fed the reads into MiXCR, producing one record per CDR3 protein. The sample includes about 260,000 distinct CDR3 sequences, approximately 9% of them seen just once. These data are taken from a study of T cell repertoires in cytomegalovirus infection. On the study more broadly: Public TCR beta signature analysis indicated the presence of both CMV infection and matching HLA type.

Study results and limitations: Within the response measured ex vivo, HLA-C-restricted CMV-specific TCR beta clonotypes were dominant.

This clonotype originated in a human donor in good health (CMV status not recorded). Some clones in this sample may be carry-over from other donors' samples. Sequencing was done on a sample of PBMCs.

CDR3 protein: CSARRRGSPLHF. The CDR3 DNA follows: TGCAGTGCTAGACGTCGGGGTTCACCCCTCCACTTT. This chain joins TRBV20-1 and TRBJ1-6, with D unclear. The length of the CDR3 is 12 residues. The germline gives CDR1 DFQATT, CDR2 SNEGSKA (reference sequence). V was pared by 2 bases and J by 9 bases, with 8 bases between.